These 25 T cell receptor beta chains share one sample of origin, sequenced in a study of T-cell reconstitution after alpha-beta-depleted transplantation in children. Unique molecular identifiers were incorporated when the TCRbeta library was constructed. TCRdb reanalysed the PCR reads using MiXCR and keeps one entry per CDR3 protein. This table has about 980,000 distinct CDR3 sequences, around 30% appearing once. The specimen was PBMCs, mostly from graft donor cells, collected 360 days after TCRalphabeta/CD19-depleted stem cell transplant. These receptors were obtained from a boy in the first two years of life who had a stem cell transplant for SCID, so the T cells may come from the graft donor.

The V call is TRBV29-1, the J call TRBJ2-7; D gene unclear. CDR1 is SQVTM, CDR2 ANQGSEA, per germline. V lost 5 bases, J lost 0 bases, and 5 bases lay in between. The CDR3 contains 11 residues. The CDR3 DNA reads as TGCAGCGTTAAGAGCTCCTACGAGCAGTACTTC. This sequence encodes CSVKSSYEQYF.

The chain is built from TRBV6-5 and TRBJ2-3; the match to TRBD1 covers 10 bases. CDR3 length: 17 residues. Losses at the gene ends were 2 bases for V and 2 bases for J; bases not matched to a gene: 7. Germline V CDR1 and CDR2: MNHEY, SVGAGI. The CDR3 coding sequence is TGTGCCAGCAGTTACCCCGGGACAGGGGAATCCACAGATACGCAGTATTTT. Translating gives CASSYPGTGESTDTQYF.

As to this clonotype: At one boundary the junction diverges from the germline segment, which might be a read error. CDR3 protein: CASSIAGTEQYF. CDR3 coding DNA: TGTGCCAGCAGCATAGCGGGGACGGAGCAGTACTTC. The chain has TRBV7-9 and TRBJ2-7; 8 nucleotides align to TRBD2. Germline loops: CDR1 SEHNR, CDR2 FQNEAQ (reference sequence). The CDR3 length is 12 residues.

The table lists this clonotype with a few counts. The V call is TRBV19, the J call TRBJ1-5, with D perhaps matching TRBD1 (5 bases). This CDR3 comprises 13 residues. Germline CDR1 LNHDA, CDR2 SQIVND (reference sequence). V lost 3 bases to trimming and J lost 4 bases, with 7 bases between them. The CDR3 reads CASSMGRNQPQHF. DNA for the CDR3: TGTGCCAGTAGTATGGGACGGAATCAGCCCCAGCATTTT.

The rearrangement uses TRBV11-1 and TRBJ1-4, with a possible D match to TRBD1 (5 bases). Germline-derived CDR1 and CDR2 are SGHAT and FQDESV (reference sequence). This CDR3 region has 19 residues. V was pared by 1 base and J by 4 bases, with 22 bases between. The CDR3 region is CASSLDSSTAGLLNEKLFF. CDR3 bases: TGTGCCAGCAGCTTAGACAGTTCCACGGCAGGGCTTCTTAATGAAAAACTGTTTTTT.

The chain has TRBV9 and TRBJ2-3, with no clear D. CDR3 length: 15 amino acids. Germline V gene data show CDR1 as SGDLS and CDR2 as YYNGEE. V was cut by 0 bases and J by 1 base, with 9 bases left in between. CDR3 amino acids: CASSVATSGTDTQYF. CDR3 in DNA: TGTGCCAGCAGCGTAGCTACCAGTGGCACAGATACGCAGTATTTT.

In its sample, this clonotype was seen a few times. This chain links TRBV5-1 with TRBJ1-6; D perhaps matches TRBD1 (6 bases). The CDR3 runs to 15 residues. Germline values: CDR1 SGHRS, CDR2 YFSETQ. The V gene lost 2 bases and the J gene lost 7 bases, with 13 bases spanning the gap. CDR3 sequence (DNA): TGCGCCAGCAGCTTACTGACAGGACAGAATTCACCCCTCCACTTT. Translation gives CASSLLTGQNSPLHF.

This chain connects TRBV6-1 to TRBJ2-3; possibly TRBD2 for D (6 bases). The CDR3 runs to 17 residues. Trimming pared 4 bases from V and 1 base from J, leaving 18 bases between. Germline V CDR1 and CDR2: MNHNS, SASEGT. The CDR3: CASSVGRSGTGTDTQYF. The CDR3 nucleotides are TGTGCCAGCAGTGTGGGCAGGTCGGGGACTGGCACAGATACGCAGTATTTT.

This clonotype was counted between two and nine times. The chain uses TRBV12-3 or TRBV12-4 and TRBJ2-3, with D perhaps given as TRBD1 or TRBD2 (5 bases each). V shed 3 bases and J shed 2 bases, with 15 bases lying between them. The CDR3 covers 16 residues. The CDR3 protein is CASSLDGVGHTDTQYF. In nucleotides, the CDR3 is TGTGCCAGCAGTTTGGACGGGGTCGGACACACAGATACGCAGTATTTT.

V and J are TRBV10-3 and TRBJ1-5, with unresolved D. CDR1 and CDR2 from the germline V gene are ENHRY and SYGVKD. The CDR3 has 15 residues. The V gene lost 4 bases and the J gene lost 0 bases, with 10 bases spanning the gap. This CDR3 is CAISAGRGSNQPQHF. As DNA, the CDR3 is TGTGCCATCAGTGCGGGTAGAGGTAGCAATCAGCCCCAGCATTTT.

The chain combines TRBV2 with TRBJ1-1, with 11 bases fitting TRBD1. This CDR3 has 15 residues. Germline V CDR1 and CDR2: SNHLY, FYNNEI. After removal of 10 bases from V and 1 base from J, the junction contained 8 bases not matched to a gene. Here the CDR3 DNA reads TGTGCCAACACAGGACAGGGGGCACGGAACACTGAAGCTTTCTTT. Residues: CANTGQGARNTEAFF.

This rearrangement joins TRBV4-1 to TRBJ2-3; 8 positions agree with TRBD2. V lost 2 bases and J lost 3; bases outside the gene matches: 7. The CDR3 has 16 residues. Germline V gene sequence: CDR1 MGHRA, CDR2 YSYEKL. Here the CDR3 reads CASSQCLSGGTDTQYF. CDR3 bases: TGCGCCAGCAGCCAATGTTTAAGCGGGGGAACAGATACGCAGTATTTT.

The chain uses TRBV20-1 and TRBJ1-1, with unresolved D. V lost 3 bases and J 10 bases, leaving 12 bases between the germline ends. Germline-derived CDR1 and CDR2 are DFQATT and SNEGSKA (reference sequence). This CDR3 comprises 11 residues. CDR3 sequence (DNA): TGCAGTGCTAGTATGGGCAGAGGAGCTTTCTTT. Amino acids: CSASMGRGAFF.

This clonotype was counted a few times. The chain joins TRBV20-1 to TRBJ1-3; 7 nucleotides line up with TRBD1. Germline trimming cut 7 bases from V and 2 bases from J; bases unmatched to any gene: 8. Germline CDR1 DFQATT, CDR2 SNEGSKA (reference sequence). This CDR3 contains 14 residues. CDR3 sequence (DNA): TGCAGTGGTCCGGGACAGTGGCCTGGAAACACCATATATTTT. It specifies CSGPGQWPGNTIYF.

In nucleotides, the CDR3 is TGTGCCAGCAGGCCGACTCGGGGGCGGGGAGAGACCCAGTACTTC. Translated, it gives CASRPTRGRGETQYF. The chain recombines TRBV2 with TRBJ2-5; D may correspond to TRBD1 or TRBD2 (6 bases each). Trimming removed 6 bases at V and 4 bases at J, with 18 bases between. Germline V gene data show CDR1 as SNHLY and CDR2 as FYNNEI. This CDR3 is built from 15 residues.

Only a few counts were recorded for this clonotype. The rearrangement uses TRBV20-1 and TRBJ2-3; tentatively, D is TRBD2 (7 bases). The V end was cut by 6 bases, the J end by 3 bases, with 19 bases between. Germline CDR1 DFQATT, CDR2 SNEGSKA (reference sequence). The CDR3 totals 15 residues. The CDR3 bases are TGCAGTGCCTTGAGGGGGGGCCGGGTGACAGATACGCAGTATTTT. It encodes CSALRGGRVTDTQYF.

This clonotype was recorded a few times. V gene TRBV20-1 combines with J gene TRBJ2-7; D is uncertain. Germline CDR1 reads DFQATT; CDR2 reads SNEGSKA (reference sequence). The germline V and J ends were trimmed by 6 bases and 2 bases, with 17 bases remaining between them. The CDR3 has 14 residues. CDR3 amino acids: CSARSEAITYEQYF. The CDR3 DNA reads TGCAGTGCCCGTTCCGAGGCGATAACCTACGAGCAGTACTTC.

The chain employs TRBV6-1 and TRBJ2-1; 10 bases are shared with TRBD1. Per germline, CDR1 MNHNS and CDR2 SASEGT. This CDR3 region has 16 residues. V dropped 7 bases and J dropped 6; count of bases not matched to a gene: 12. The CDR3 DNA reads as TGTGCCAGCAAAACTTCCGGGACAGGGGATCGCAATGAGCAGTTCTTC. Translating gives CASKTSGTGDRNEQFF.

The gene calls are TRBV12-3 or TRBV12-4 and TRBJ2-3, with D perhaps TRBD2 (5 bases). V lost 5 bases to trimming and J lost 3 bases, with 15 bases between them. The CDR3 extends over 15 amino acids. CDR3 region: CASSLTGKLTDTQYF. The CDR3 DNA follows: TGTGCCAGCAGTCTGACCGGGAAGTTGACAGATACGCAGTATTTT.

This clonotype was counted between two and nine times. J is TRBJ2-1 and V is TRBV12-3 or TRBV12-4; possibly TRBD2 for D (5 bases). V was cut by 1 base and J by 1 base, with 17 bases left in between. The CDR3 sequence is 18 residues long. For the CDR3, the DNA is TGTGCCAGCAGTTTAGATGGGAGCGCCTTGGGGTCCTACAATGAGCAGTTCTTC. It encodes CASSLDGSALGSYNEQFF.

This sequence joins TRBV7-8 and TRBJ2-2; 7 nucleotides line up with TRBD2. V shed 5 bases, J shed 4 bases, and the junction held 10 bases outside the gene matches. The CDR3 runs 16 residues. Per germline, CDR1 SGHVS and CDR2 FQNEAQ. This CDR3 is CASSKGAGVRTGELFF. The CDR3 DNA sequence: TGTGCCAGCAGCAAAGGGGCGGGGGTACGCACCGGGGAGCTGTTTTTT.

This clonotype was counted between two and nine times. The V and J genes are TRBV6-5 and TRBJ1-2; D remains ambiguous. The CDR3 is 14 residues long. Per germline, CDR1 MNHEY and CDR2 SVGAGI. Trimming took off 3 bases at V and 8 bases at J, with 16 bases between the two ends. As DNA, the CDR3 is TGTGCCAGCAGTTATCCCCCGGCGGTCCGGGGCTACACCTTC. This sequence encodes CASSYPPAVRGYTF.

This clonotype was seen a handful of times. The rearrangement joins TRBV27 to TRBJ2-7, with 10 bases identical to TRBD1. From germline, CDR1 is MNHEY and CDR2 SMNVEV (reference sequence). Trimming at V came to 4 bases and at J to 4 bases, leaving 4 bases not matched to a gene. The CDR3 contains 14 residues. This CDR3 reads CASSSTGQGYEQYF. In DNA, the CDR3 is TGTGCCAGCAGTTCTACGGGACAGGGGTACGAGCAGTACTTC.

This clonotype was counted a few times. The CDR3 bases are TGTGCCAGCAGTTACCGGGGTTCCCTCCGTGGCGAGCAGTACTTC. Its translation: CASSYRGSLRGEQYF. The chain uses TRBV6-2 or TRBV6-3 and TRBJ2-7; D is possibly TRBD2 (5 bases). V lost 2 bases, J lost 6 bases, and 17 bases lay in between. This CDR3 comprises 15 residues. The V gene's germline CDR1 is MNHEY and CDR2 SVGEGT.

CDR3 bases: TGTGCCAGCAGTTACACCGGGACAGGGGGCCACGAGCAGTACTTC. It yields the protein CASSYTGTGGHEQYF. The chain has TRBV28 and TRBJ2-7; 12 bases align to TRBD1. The trim removed 4 bases at V and 5 bases at J, leaving 6 bases unmatched. The CDR3 has 15 residues. CDR1 is MDHEN and CDR2 is SYDVKM in the germline V gene.